One and the same sample provided the 5 T cell receptor beta chains below, sequenced in a study of early T cells in non-severe SARS-CoV-2 infection. MiXCR, applied by TCRdb to the 5' RACE reads, yields one record per CDR3 protein. The data hold more than 55,000 distinct CDR3 sequences, with more than 8.5% observed a single time. What was sequenced was whole blood. The receptors originated from an adult who was a healthcare worker with PCR-confirmed SARS-CoV-2 infection or an uninfected control (not recorded which).

This clonotype occurred many times. The J gene is TRBJ2-7, the V gene TRBV5-6, with D perhaps assigned TRBD1 or TRBD2 (6 bases each). The CDR3 has 14 residues. The V end lost 4 bases, the J end lost 8 bases, and 19 bases lay between the germline ends. The germline V gene has CDR1 SGHDT and CDR2 YYEEEE. The DNA of the CDR3 is TGTGCCAGCAGCCAGAGACAGGATCGGGGGAAGCAGTACTTC. Its translation is CASSQRQDRGKQYF.

This chain joins TRBV7-2 and TRBJ1-5; a possible D gene is TRBD1 (6 bases). Trimming stripped 2 bases from V and 3 bases from J, with 11 bases between. CDR1 SGHTA and CDR2 FQGNSA come from the germline V gene. The CDR3 runs 15 residues. The CDR3 DNA is TGTGCCAGCAGCTTAAGGACAGAGCCCAATCAGCCCCAGCATTTT. Residues: CASSLRTEPNQPQHF.

This clonotype was found many times. The rearrangement uses TRBV7-2 and TRBJ2-3; no reliable D call. In germline, CDR1 is SGHTA, CDR2 FQGNSA. The germline V and J ends were trimmed by 6 bases and 0 bases, with 13 bases remaining between them. The CDR3 length is 15 residues. The CDR3 coding sequence is TGTGCCAGCAGTCCATCTATTACTAGCACAGATACGCAGTATTTT. This sequence encodes CASSPSITSTDTQYF.

This clonotype was seen ten or more times. The V gene is TRBV4-3, the J gene TRBJ1-1, with D tentatively TRBD1 (5 bases). From germline, CDR1 is LGHNA and CDR2 YSLEER. The ends were cut back, 0 bases at V and 4 bases at J, with 9 bases in the middle. The CDR3 covers 14 residues. The CDR3 is CASSQDGTITEAFF. In DNA form, the CDR3 reads TGCGCCAGCAGCCAAGACGGGACGATCACTGAAGCTTTCTTT.

This clonotype was seen ten or more times. The chain recombines TRBV5-4 with TRBJ1-2; TRBD1 matches at 9 bases. V dropped 3 bases and J dropped 4; count of bases not matched to a gene: 10. The CDR3 sequence is 16 residues long. In germline, CDR1 is SGHNT, CDR2 YYREEE (reference sequence). The CDR3 nucleotides read TGTGCCAGCAGCTCCGGGACAGGGCGGACCCTCTATGGCTACACCTTC. As protein: CASSSGTGRTLYGYTF. Drawing the rest from reference TRBV5-4 and TRBJ1-2, the complete variable domain is ETGVTQSPTHLIKTRGQQVTLRCSSQSGHNTVSWYQQALGQGPQFIFQYYREEENGRGNFPPRFSGLQFPNYSSELNVNALELDDSALYLCASSSGTGRTLYGYTFGSGTRLTVV.